The clone carrying this T cell receptor (beta chain) was seen a single time. Per the original methods: Researchers report that nucleated cell counts were estimated from reference gene primer amplification. Assay used: immunoSEQ multiplex PCR; TCRdb lists only in-frame clones, some missing. The V and J calls and clone size were taken over from that table, and D and trimming were inferred from the DNA. The sample yields under 100,000 clones, around four fifths seen once. CDR1 is SNHLY, CDR2 FYNNEI, per germline. The CDR3 runs to 16 residues. Trimming removed 5 bases from V and 0 bases from J, with 14 bases in between. This record belongs to a study of blood T cell repertoires in COVID-19. Study-wide context: Samples of COVID-19 (acute and convalescent) were obtained from the United States, Italy and Spain.

Material: peripheral blood. The rearrangement joins TRBV2 to TRBJ1-3, with TRBD1 as a possible D gene (6 bases). The receptor was isolated from a woman aged 55-75 years with acute or convalescent COVID-19. CDR3: CASSPDRSSSGNTIYF. The CDR3 nucleotides are TGTGCCAGCAGTCCTGACAGGTCAAGCTCTGGAAACACCATATATTTT.